The present T cell receptor beta chain was sequenced within a study of a mutant IDH1 vaccine in newly diagnosed glioma (dated by TCRdb to the early 2020s). About the investigation overall: Patients received eight vaccinations in weeks 1, 3, 5, 7, 11, 15, 19 and 23, corresponding to visits V03 through V10. Of the 25 to 40 treated patients, 62.5% were male and about 40% were female, and the mean age was roughly 40 years. Vaccination began 4-6 weeks after radiotherapy alone, or alongside temozolomide cycles in the chemotherapy-containing groups. Peripheral blood samples were drawn at six visits, namely V03 (baseline), V05, V07, V10, V12 and V13. Longitudinal TCRB deep sequencing was done for 25 to 30 treated patients, wherever samples were available for exploratory analyses. Before enrollment, patients had received standard therapy of radiotherapy alone, temozolomide alone, or radiochemotherapy with temozolomide; most received the combination.

Counted from cysteine to phenylalanine, this CDR3 has 16 amino acids. The DNA shown is the 48-base CDR3, in frame from base 1. V gives up 2 bases and J gives up 7 bases, and the segment between their germline ends measures 20 bases. Per the germline V gene (reference sequence), PRHDT is the CDR1 and FYEKMQ is the CDR2. The time point label, read with the paper, signifies: week 5, during vaccination. Each vaccine dose, consisting of 300 ug of a 20-mer mutant IDH1 peptide in Montanide, was administered subcutaneously with topical imiquimod. Donors had newly diagnosed WHO grade 3 or 4 IDH1-mutant astrocytomas with loss of nuclear ATRX. The samples were drawn from NOA16, a multicentre, single-arm, open-label phase I trial in Germany that tested a mutant IDH1 peptide vaccine in humans for the first time. Genomic DNA for TCRB sequencing was isolated from EDTA blood with the DNeasy Blood and Tissue Kit.

Points on this clone: The antigen it binds to is not known. No per-base quality is available; no much larger clone lies one base away.

Paper-wide results and their limitations: Across multiple MHC alleles, vaccine-induced immune responses were seen in approximately 93% of patients. Availability determined which PBMC samples were chosen for TCRB deep sequencing. Changes in the top peripheral T cell clonotypes picked up by TCRB sequencing did not appear to be linked to pseudoprogression. It was noted by the authors that analyses of patient blood samples could not be reproduced owing to sample limitations.

Receptors were amplified or captured by the immunoSEQ multiplex PCR assay. Rearranged TCR beta chain sequences were amplified with the hsTCRB Kit following the manufacturer's protocol. TCRB libraries were sequenced on an Illumina MiSeq. Under the source paper's analysis protocol: The kit vendor's proprietary platform handled demultiplexing, trimming and gene mapping. Sourced from immuneACCESS, this table was stored by TCRdb with only in-frame sequences that have V and J called. A share of the clones is absent; for the studies checked, an unresolved V gene accounts for under half, and the remainder has no known explanation. V and J calls and clone size follow that table, whereas D and trimming were derived from the DNA. The sample has 40,000 to 65,000 clones on record, roughly 73% of them singletons. Around 2% of the sample is in the top ten clones.

The chain employs TRBV13 and TRBJ2-5; D gene: possibly TRBD1, on 5 matching bases. The clonotype comes from a woman between 35 and 50 years old with glioma. Sequencing was performed on PBMCs, taken from a glioma patient whose treatment included an IDH1 peptide vaccine. The DNA sequence follows: TGTGCCAGCAGCTTAAGCGAAGGGGAATTAAAGGGGACCCAGTACTTC. It is translated as CASSLSEGELKGTQYF.